This T cell receptor (beta chain) was documented in a study of T cells in Graves' hyperthyroidism and ophthalmopathy (dated by TCRdb to the late 2010s). For the wider study: Peripheral blood was sampled at the time of initial diagnosis, prior to any treatment. To identify TCR V-J signatures that set the groups apart, the researchers used a discovery cohort of 100 patients, made up of roughly 45 with Graves' ophthalmopathy and some 56 with stable Graves' hyperthyroidism. Whether ophthalmopathy could be predicted prospectively was tested in an independent validation cohort made up of approximately 19 hyperthyroidism patients plus 17 patients who later progressed to ophthalmopathy. For training and testing, the 100 or so patients in the discovery cohort were randomly divided in a 7:3 ratio. In several Graves' hyperthyroidism patients, the study also compared T-cell repertoires from thyroid tissue with T-cell repertoires from blood. After blood sampling, hyperthyroidism patients were treated with methimazole at a starting dose of 30 mg daily, and ophthalmopathy patients were treated with high-dose intravenous methylprednisolone. The paper describes TCR Vbeta CDR3 sequencing of 135 peripheral blood samples, made up of 43 ophthalmopathy patients, some 76 hyperthyroidism patients and roughly 17 progressor patients.

Ophthalmopathy patients had moderately to severely active disease, Clinical Activity Score of at least 3, NOSPECS grade of at least 4, and duration under 3 months. Patients with uncontrolled infections, other autoimmune diseases, pregnancy or lactation were excluded. Diagnoses were established on the basis of clinical symptoms, serum thyroxine and TRAb, thyroid ultrasound, and orbital computed tomography. PBMCs were separated from under 11 ml of fresh peripheral blood using Ficoll-Paque density gradient centrifugation. Total RNA was extracted using Trizol reagent, and RNA quality was assessed on an Agilent 2100 Bioanalyzer. This clonotype has a count of ten or more. Its antigen is not yet known. Per-nucleotide qualities are absent, and no much larger clonotype sits a single base away. V drops 1 base and J drops 3 bases, leaving 11 bases in between. CDR1 and CDR2 are drawn from the germline V gene: SGHDT, YYEEEE. The CDR3, from cysteine to phenylalanine, totals 15 residues. Just the 45-base CDR3 DNA is kept, in frame starting at base 1.

Overall results and qualifications from the work: Sample size was not statistically predetermined, and investigators were not blinded to group allocation. Most expanded thyroid clonotypes (frequency above 0.001) were also found in blood, which suggests that blood repertoires may mirror thyroid immune responses. During validation, the model predicted progression to ophthalmopathy a median of approximately six months ahead of onset, with roughly 65% sensitivity and roughly 75% specificity. A model built on a 13 V-J signature distinguished ophthalmopathy from stable hyperthyroidism, reaching about 88% sensitivity and under 84% specificity in cross-validation and 80%/75% in testing.

Amplification of TCR beta CDR3 regions was carried out from RNA transcripts. The TCR CDR3 was subjected to a first round of RT-PCR using the HTBI primer set and the Qiagen OneStep RT-PCR kit. The libraries were constructed in a second round of multiplex PCR and then size-selected and purified. Libraries were sequenced paired-end with 100 bp reads on an Illumina HiSeq2000. The authors processed their data as follows. Raw data were processed with SOAPnuke, discarding reads with adapters, uncalled bases, mean Phred below 15, or no exact constant-primer or identifier match. COPE v1.2.5 was used to merge high-quality paired reads, and clonotypes were defined as unique nucleotide sequences. MiTCR v1.1 was used to align the clonotypes against IMGT TRBV, TRBD and TRBJ reference segments. The analysis included only V-J combinations with a frequency above 0.0001, which together covered 99% to 99.2% of the repertoires. A TCS score was defined as the ratio between F50 (clonal expansion) and ExV (chaos), using BLOSUM62-based TCRdist between CDR3 peptides within each V-J. Welch's t-statistics and random forest reduced roughly 500 V-J features to 13, which were used in a naive Bayes classifier (R e1071). In-frame beta chains were kept once TCRdb had trimmed the public reads at Q25 with fastp and called clones with MiXCR. Entries are consolidated by CDR3 protein sequence, retaining the most common genes and DNA. The V and J calls here are based on TCRdb, not the publication. This sample is represented by some 350,000 distinct CDR3 sequences; roughly an eighth of them were singletons. The ten largest clones take up roughly 35% of the sample.

Source material: blood. Here the chain combines TRBV5-6 and TRBJ2-1, with a weak D call of TRBD1 (6 bases match). The TCR originated in a woman aged 40 to 50 with Graves' ophthalmopathy. The CDR3: CASSLLGTLYNEQFF. The nucleotide sequence is TGTGCCAGCAGCTTGCTAGGGACACTCTACAATGAGCAGTTCTTC.